This TCR beta chain was recovered during a study of radiotherapy plus CTLA-4 blockade in lung cancer. General study results and limits: Reports state that early shifts in blood T cell clones, with interferon-beta, best predicted response.

Patients in the study, people with chemo-refractory metastatic non-small-cell lung cancer, received focal radiation plus ipilimumab CTLA-4 blockade. Comment on this clone: Antigen specificity is unknown.

CDR1 is SGHTA and CDR2 is FQGNSA in the germline V gene. There are 14 residues in the CDR3. V lost 1 base and J 4 bases, leaving 9 bases between the germline ends. Method: immunoSEQ multiplex PCR; TCRdb's copy keeps in-frame clones and lacks some. Altogether 75,000 to 80,000 clones are present, approximately 86% being singletons, with the ten largest covering 0.85% to 0.9%. Here the sequenced sample was peripheral blood, taken from a patient treated with radiotherapy plus ipilimumab. The TCR was taken from a human donor with non-small cell lung cancer who had stable disease on radiotherapy plus ipilimumab. The gene calls are TRBV7-2 and TRBJ2-3; a weak D match, TRBD2 (5 bases). The CDR3 here is CASSLVLGADTQYF. Written as DNA, the CDR3 is TGTGCCAGCAGCTTAGTTTTGGGAGCAGATACGCAGTATTTT.